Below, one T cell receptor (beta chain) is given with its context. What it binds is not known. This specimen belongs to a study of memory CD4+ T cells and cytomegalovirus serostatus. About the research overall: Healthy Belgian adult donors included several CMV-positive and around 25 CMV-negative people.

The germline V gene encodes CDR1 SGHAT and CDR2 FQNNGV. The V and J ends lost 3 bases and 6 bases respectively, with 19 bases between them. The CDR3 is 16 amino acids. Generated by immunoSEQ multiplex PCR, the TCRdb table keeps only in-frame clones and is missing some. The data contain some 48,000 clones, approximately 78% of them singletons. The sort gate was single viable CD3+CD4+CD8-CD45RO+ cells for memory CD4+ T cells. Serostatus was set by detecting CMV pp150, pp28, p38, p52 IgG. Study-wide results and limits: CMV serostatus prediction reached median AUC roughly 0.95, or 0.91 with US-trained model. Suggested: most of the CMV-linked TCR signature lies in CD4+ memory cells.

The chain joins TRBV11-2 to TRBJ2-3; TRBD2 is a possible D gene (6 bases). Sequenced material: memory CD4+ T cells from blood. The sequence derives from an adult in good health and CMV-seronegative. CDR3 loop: CASSLGGGPPRDTQYF. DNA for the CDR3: TGTGCCAGCAGCTTGGGGGGAGGCCCACCTAGGGATACGCAGTATTTT.